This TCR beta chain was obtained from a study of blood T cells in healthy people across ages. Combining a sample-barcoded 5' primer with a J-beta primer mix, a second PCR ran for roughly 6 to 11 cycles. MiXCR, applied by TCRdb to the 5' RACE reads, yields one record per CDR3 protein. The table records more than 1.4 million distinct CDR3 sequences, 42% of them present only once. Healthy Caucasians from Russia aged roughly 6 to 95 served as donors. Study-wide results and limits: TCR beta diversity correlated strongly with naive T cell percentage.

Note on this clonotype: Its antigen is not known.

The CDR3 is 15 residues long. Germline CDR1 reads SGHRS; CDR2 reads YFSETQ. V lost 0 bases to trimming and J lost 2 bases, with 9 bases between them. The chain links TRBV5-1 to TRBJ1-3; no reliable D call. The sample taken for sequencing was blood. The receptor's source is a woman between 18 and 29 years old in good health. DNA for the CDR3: TGCGCCAGCAGCTTGGCCGGAGCAGCTGGAAACACCATATATTTT. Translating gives CASSLAGAAGNTIYF.